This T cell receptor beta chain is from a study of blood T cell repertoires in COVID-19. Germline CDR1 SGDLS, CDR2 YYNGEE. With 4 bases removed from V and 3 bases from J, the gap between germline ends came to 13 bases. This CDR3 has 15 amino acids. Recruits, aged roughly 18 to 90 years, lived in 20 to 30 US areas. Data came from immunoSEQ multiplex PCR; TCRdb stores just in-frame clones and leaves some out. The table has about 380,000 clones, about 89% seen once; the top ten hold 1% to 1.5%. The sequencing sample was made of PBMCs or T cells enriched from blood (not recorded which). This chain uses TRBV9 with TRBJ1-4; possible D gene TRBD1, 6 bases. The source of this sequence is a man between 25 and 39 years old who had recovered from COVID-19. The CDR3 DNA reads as TGTGCCAGCAGCCCAGACAGGCTGCCTAATGAAAAACTGTTTTTT. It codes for CASSPDRLPNEKLFF.